These 25 T cell receptor beta chains were all obtained from the same sample, sequenced in a study of control samples from healthy donors and cancer patients. Produced via immunoSEQ multiplex PCR; TCRdb's table is partial and in-frame only. Of around 67,000 clones in the sample, over 85% were seen once. Sequences were obtained from PBMCs. Receptors originate from a man in his 60s with colorectal cancer.

The chain has TRBV30 and TRBJ2-6; 7 bases are a match to TRBD2. This CDR3 contains 17 residues. The ends lost 0 bases at V and 2 bases at J; junction bases unmatched: 7. Germline assignment: CDR1 GTSNPN and CDR2 SVGIG (reference sequence). CDR3 amino acids: CAWSVWASGTGANVLTF. In DNA, the CDR3 is TGTGCCTGGAGTGTATGGGCTAGCGGTACTGGGGCCAACGTCCTGACTTTC.

The chain couples TRBV6-5 to TRBJ2-3, with D tentatively TRBD2 (6 bases). Germline V gene sequence: CDR1 MNHEY, CDR2 SVGAGI. The V and J ends lost 8 bases and 2 bases respectively, with 14 bases between them. CDR3 length: 14 residues. The CDR3 loop is CASGGIKSTDTQYF. The CDR3 DNA follows: TGTGCCAGCGGCGGGATAAAGTCCACAGATACGCAGTATTTT.

The V gene is TRBV5-1, the J gene TRBJ1-1; D unclear. CDR1 SGHRS and CDR2 YFSETQ come from the germline V gene. The CDR3 is made up of 13 amino acids. V was shortened by 1 base and J by 0 bases, with 4 bases between the two germline ends. The DNA for the CDR3 is TGCGCCAGCAGCTTGTTTATGAACACTGAAGCTTTCTTT. Translated: CASSLFMNTEAFF.

This clone was picked up one time. The V and J genes are TRBV14 and TRBJ2-7; D is unclear. Germline V lookup: CDR1 SGHDN, CDR2 FVKESK. The CDR3 contains 13 residues. Trimming took off 2 bases at V and 3 bases at J, with 8 bases between the two ends. The CDR3 nucleotides are TGTGCCAGCAGCCAACACTACAACTACGAGCAGTACTTC. Its translation: CASSQHYNYEQYF.

The chain combines TRBV11-2 with TRBJ2-4; TRBD2 matches at 8 bases. The ends lost 1 base at V and 8 bases at J; junction bases unmatched: 4. This CDR3 has 14 residues. In germline, CDR1 is SGHAT, CDR2 FQNNGV. The CDR3 DNA reads TGTGCCAGCAGCTTAGCCGGGGGGGCTGACATTCAGTACTTC. Residues: CASSLAGGADIQYF.

The chain recombines TRBV9 with TRBJ2-5, with TRBD2 identical over 11 bases. The CDR3 runs 15 residues. The germline V gene encodes CDR1 SGDLS and CDR2 YYNGEE. J gave up 5 bases and V 3 bases, and 6 bases lay outside the gene matches. CDR3 sequence: CASSAGTSGSETQYF. CDR3 nucleotide sequence: TGTGCCAGCAGCGCCGGGACTAGCGGAAGCGAGACCCAGTACTTC.

This clone appeared a single time. This CDR3 reads CASSHEGGGGYSGELFF. In DNA, the CDR3 is TGCGCCAGCAGCCACGAGGGCGGGGGAGGGTATTCCGGGGAGCTGTTTTTT. This chain links TRBV4-1 with TRBJ2-2; 7 bases fit TRBD2. The junction had 13 bases not matched to a gene; V was cut back by 3 bases and J by 6 bases. This CDR3 has 17 residues. CDR1 MGHRA and CDR2 YSYEKL come from the germline V gene.

This clone was picked up one time. This chain links TRBV4-1 with TRBJ2-3; D ambiguous. The germline V and J ends were trimmed by 4 bases and 6 bases, with 11 bases remaining between them. Per germline, CDR1 MGHRA and CDR2 YSYEKL. The CDR3 is 13 amino acids. CDR3 DNA: TGCGCCAGCAGCCCAAGCCCGTGGGATACGCAGTATTTT. Protein sequence: CASSPSPWDTQYF.

J is TRBJ1-6 and V is TRBV6-5; tentative D call: TRBD1 (5 bases). This CDR3 region has 15 residues. The germline V gene encodes CDR1 MNHEY and CDR2 SVGAGI. The V end was cut by 5 bases, the J end by 9 bases, with 17 bases between. As DNA, the CDR3 is TGTGCCAGCAGTACAAACTGGGGGAATTTTTCACCCCTCCACTTT. This encodes CASSTNWGNFSPLHF.

The V gene is TRBV27, the J gene TRBJ2-1; 7 bases are shared with TRBD1. The ends lost 5 bases at V and 2 bases at J; junction bases unmatched: 6. The CDR3 runs 15 residues. Germline CDR1 MNHEY, CDR2 SMNVEV (reference sequence). CDR3 DNA: TGTGCCAGCAGTCCCCGACAGGGCCCCTACAATGAGCAGTTCTTC. It is translated as CASSPRQGPYNEQFF.

This chain connects TRBV30 to TRBJ2-7; a weak D match, TRBD2 (5 bases). The germline gives CDR1 GTSNPN, CDR2 SVGIG (reference sequence). V shed 2 bases and J shed 6 bases, with 14 bases lying between them. The CDR3 totals 13 residues. The CDR3 DNA sequence: TGTGCCTGGAGTAGAGGACTTTGGGGCGAGCAGTACTTC. Translation: CAWSRGLWGEQYF.

The chain joins TRBV2 to TRBJ2-7; possible D gene TRBD1, 5 bases. CDR3 length equals 12 residues. The V end was cut by 7 bases, the J end by 2 bases, with 9 bases between. Per germline, CDR1 SNHLY and CDR2 FYNNEI. The CDR3 here is CASTGHPYEQYF. CDR3 nucleotide sequence: TGTGCCAGCACAGGGCACCCCTACGAGCAGTACTTC. Filled out from reference TRBV2 and TRBJ2-7, the complete variable domain reads EPEVTQTPSHQVTQMGQEVILRCVPISNHLYFYWYRQILGQKVEFLVSFYNNEISEKSEIFDDQFSVERPDGSNFTLKIRSTKLEDSAMYFCASTGHPYEQYFGPGTRLTVT.

The count of this clone is one. The gene calls are TRBV2 and TRBJ2-1; 11 bases match TRBD2. Germline V gene data show CDR1 as SNHLY and CDR2 as FYNNEI. The CDR3 consists of 15 residues. The V gene end was trimmed by 3 bases and the J gene end by 4 bases; junction bases not matched to a gene: 2. CDR3 sequence: CASSDGTSGYNEQFF. The CDR3 DNA reads as TGTGCCAGCAGTGATGGGACTAGCGGTTACAATGAGCAGTTCTTC.

A few counts support this clone. The chain is built from TRBV27 and TRBJ2-6, with 8 nucleotides matching TRBD1. Germline CDR1 reads MNHEY; CDR2 reads SMNVEV (reference sequence). Unmatched junction bases numbered 14, after V lost 6 bases and J lost 1 base. The CDR3 extends over 19 amino acids. Here the CDR3 reads CASRPPRTGLGSGANVLTF. CDR3 sequence (DNA): TGTGCCAGCAGACCCCCCAGGACAGGGTTGGGTTCTGGGGCCAACGTCCTGACTTTC.

The V gene is TRBV3-1 (or the pseudogene TRBV3-2), the J gene TRBJ2-3, with TRBD1 identical over 8 bases. Germline assignment: CDR1 LGHDT and CDR2 YNNKEL (reference sequence). The CDR3 consists of 14 residues. Germline trimming cut 6 bases from V and 0 bases from J; bases unmatched to any gene: 2. CDR3 sequence: CASRDRASTDTQYF. CDR3 nucleotides: TGTGCCAGCAGGGACAGGGCTAGCACAGATACGCAGTATTTT.

This clone was observed a single time. This chain connects TRBV20-1 to TRBJ2-4, with a weak D call TRBD1 (6 bases). Between the trimmed V and J ends, which lost 3 bases and 0 bases, there was a span of 12 bases. In germline, CDR1 is DFQATT, CDR2 SNEGSKA (reference sequence). The CDR3 spans 15 residues. CDR3 sequence: CSASRTGLAKNIQYF. CDR3 bases: TGCAGTGCTAGTAGAACAGGGCTAGCCAAAAACATTCAGTACTTC.

V is TRBV12-2 and J is TRBJ2-2; the D call in the table, TRBD1, was not verified against the DNA. TRBV12-2 is listed as a pseudogene. CDR3 length: 19 residues. CDR3 in amino acids: CASRFPSRAGRANTGELFF. DNA for the CDR3: TGTGCAAGTCGCTTCCCATCCCGGGCAGGCAGGGCGAACACCGGGGAGCTGTTTTTT.

The chain links TRBV12-5 to TRBJ2-1, with D perhaps TRBD1 or TRBD2 (7 bases each). In germline, CDR1 is LGHNT, CDR2 FRNRAP. Trimming took 7 bases from V and 4 from J, leaving 17 bases between them. There are 15 residues in the CDR3. CDR3: CASATTQGGYNEQFF. The CDR3 region has the DNA TGTGCTAGTGCCACCACGCAGGGGGGGTACAATGAGCAGTTCTTC.

The J gene is TRBJ2-3, the V gene TRBV5-4; 8 bases map to TRBD2. Per the germline V gene, CDR1 is SGHNT and CDR2 is YYREEE (reference sequence). This CDR3 has 17 amino acids. After removal of 1 base from V and 3 bases from J, the junction contained 10 bases not matched to a gene. CDR3 nucleotides: TGTGCCAGCAGCTTGAGGGTAGCGGGGACGGCGACAGATACGCAGTATTTT. It translates to CASSLRVAGTATDTQYF.

This clone was recorded only once. The chain has TRBV12-3 or TRBV12-4 and TRBJ1-1; D is undetermined. The CDR3 is 11 amino acids. The V gene lost 1 base and the J gene lost 6 bases, with 3 bases spanning the gap. The CDR3 DNA follows: TGTGCCAGCAGTTTAGGAGCTGAAGCTTTCTTT. Its translation is CASSLGAEAFF.

CDR3 coding DNA: TGTGCCAGCAAGCCGGGCCCGACCGCAGATACGCAGTATTTT. Encoded protein: CASKPGPTADTQYF. This chain uses TRBV7-2 with TRBJ2-3; D is unresolved. V gave up 7 bases and J gave up 4 bases, with 15 bases separating them. The CDR3 runs to 14 residues. Germline V gives CDR1 SGHTA, CDR2 FQGNSA.

The gene calls are TRBV2 and TRBJ2-1, with 13 bases aligning to TRBD2. The CDR3 loop spans 15 amino acids. In germline, CDR1 is SNHLY, CDR2 FYNNEI. J lost 9 bases, V lost 5 bases, and 7 bases had no gene match. The CDR3 protein is CASSLLAGGRGEQFF. DNA for the CDR3: TGTGCCAGCAGTTTACTAGCGGGGGGGCGCGGTGAGCAGTTCTTC.

V is TRBV19 and J is TRBJ1-3; D is ambiguous. The germline V gene encodes CDR1 LNHDA and CDR2 SQIVND (reference sequence). The CDR3 runs to 16 residues. Trimming took 4 bases from V and 1 from J, leaving 14 bases between them. This CDR3 is CASSSSGLGSGNTIYF. For the CDR3, the DNA is TGTGCCAGTAGTAGTTCCGGGTTGGGATCTGGAAACACCATATATTTT.

This chain joins TRBV4-2 and TRBJ2-3; the D gene is possibly TRBD2 (5 bases). The CDR3 spans 16 residues. Germline lookup yields CDR1 LGHNA and CDR2 YNFKEQ. Trimming cost V 4 bases and J 2 bases, with 16 bases left between them. The CDR3 DNA is TGTGCCAGCAGCCCAACCCGAGACTACTACACAGATACGCAGTATTTT. Translated: CASSPTRDYYTDTQYF.

The chain carries TRBV2 and TRBJ2-5, with 10 bases fitting TRBD2. The CDR3 extends over 16 amino acids. Trimming took 8 bases from V and 1 from J; bases not matched to a gene: 10. Looked up from germline, CDR1 is SNHLY and CDR2 is FYNNEI. The CDR3 coding sequence is TGTGCCAGCGCTCCTCTAGCGGGGGCCGGCCAAGAGACCCAGTACTTC. Amino acid sequence: CASAPLAGAGQETQYF. Supplemented by reference TRBV2 and TRBJ2-5, the full variable domain reads EPEVTQTPSHQVTQMGQEVILRCVPISNHLYFYWYRQILGQKVEFLVSFYNNEISEKSEIFDDQFSVERPDGSNFTLKIRSTKLEDSAMYFCASAPLAGAGQETQYFGPGTRLLVL.